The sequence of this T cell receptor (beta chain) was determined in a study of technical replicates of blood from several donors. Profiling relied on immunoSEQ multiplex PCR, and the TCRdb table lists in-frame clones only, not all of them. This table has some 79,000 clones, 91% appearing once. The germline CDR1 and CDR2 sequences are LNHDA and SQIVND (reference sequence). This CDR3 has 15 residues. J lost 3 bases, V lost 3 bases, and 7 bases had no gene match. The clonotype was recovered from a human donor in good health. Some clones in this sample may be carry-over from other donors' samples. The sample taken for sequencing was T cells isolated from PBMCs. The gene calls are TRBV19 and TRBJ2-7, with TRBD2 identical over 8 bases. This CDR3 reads CASSMGLGMVYEQYF. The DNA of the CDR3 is TGTGCCAGTAGTATGGGACTAGGGATGGTCTACGAGCAGTACTTC.